The present TCR beta chain was sequenced within a study of T cell repertoires in cytomegalovirus infection. Whole-study context: Carrying CMV and the relevant HLA type showed in public TCR beta signatures. Notes on the study in general: Clonotype analysis showed dominance of the ex vivo response by HLA-C-restricted CMV-specific TCR beta clonotypes. Totalled public TCR beta family frequency picked out people who carried CMV plus the relevant HLA.

TCRdb analysed the reads with MiXCR anew, one entry per CDR3 protein. The sample consists of approximately 500,000 distinct CDR3 sequences, 16% of them appearing once. Remarks on this clonotype: The antigen remains undetermined.

Germline V CDR1 and CDR2: DFQATT, SNEGSKA (reference sequence). V was cut by 3 bases and J by 1 base, with 16 bases left in between. The CDR3 sequence is 15 residues long. Sequences were obtained from CD8+ T cells from PBMCs. This clonotype was sampled from a human donor in good health (CMV status not recorded). Some clones in this sample may be carry-over from other donors' samples. The rearrangement links TRBV20-1 to TRBJ2-7; D gene unclear. The CDR3 DNA is TGCAGTGCTAGTGAAACCTCCTCCTTTTCCTACGAGCAGTACTTC. Translation gives CSASETSSFSYEQYF.